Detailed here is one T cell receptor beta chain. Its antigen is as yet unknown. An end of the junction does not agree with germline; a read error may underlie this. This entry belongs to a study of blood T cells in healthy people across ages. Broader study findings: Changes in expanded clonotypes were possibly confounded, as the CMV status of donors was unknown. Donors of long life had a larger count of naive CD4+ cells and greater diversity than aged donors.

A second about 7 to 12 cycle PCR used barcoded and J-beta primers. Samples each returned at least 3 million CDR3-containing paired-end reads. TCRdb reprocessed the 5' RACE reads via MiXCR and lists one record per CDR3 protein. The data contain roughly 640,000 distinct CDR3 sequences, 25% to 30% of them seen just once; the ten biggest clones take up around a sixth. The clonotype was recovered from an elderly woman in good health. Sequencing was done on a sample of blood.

The CDR3 DNA sequence: TGTACCAGCTCACCCCTGCAATCTCGGGGGGGCAAAGAAGAGACCCAGTACTTC. Protein: CTSSPLQSRGGKEETQYF. The chain couples TRBV18 to TRBJ2-5, with TRBD2 matching 8 bases. The CDR3 consists of 18 residues. Germline V CDR1 and CDR2: KGHSH, LQKENI.